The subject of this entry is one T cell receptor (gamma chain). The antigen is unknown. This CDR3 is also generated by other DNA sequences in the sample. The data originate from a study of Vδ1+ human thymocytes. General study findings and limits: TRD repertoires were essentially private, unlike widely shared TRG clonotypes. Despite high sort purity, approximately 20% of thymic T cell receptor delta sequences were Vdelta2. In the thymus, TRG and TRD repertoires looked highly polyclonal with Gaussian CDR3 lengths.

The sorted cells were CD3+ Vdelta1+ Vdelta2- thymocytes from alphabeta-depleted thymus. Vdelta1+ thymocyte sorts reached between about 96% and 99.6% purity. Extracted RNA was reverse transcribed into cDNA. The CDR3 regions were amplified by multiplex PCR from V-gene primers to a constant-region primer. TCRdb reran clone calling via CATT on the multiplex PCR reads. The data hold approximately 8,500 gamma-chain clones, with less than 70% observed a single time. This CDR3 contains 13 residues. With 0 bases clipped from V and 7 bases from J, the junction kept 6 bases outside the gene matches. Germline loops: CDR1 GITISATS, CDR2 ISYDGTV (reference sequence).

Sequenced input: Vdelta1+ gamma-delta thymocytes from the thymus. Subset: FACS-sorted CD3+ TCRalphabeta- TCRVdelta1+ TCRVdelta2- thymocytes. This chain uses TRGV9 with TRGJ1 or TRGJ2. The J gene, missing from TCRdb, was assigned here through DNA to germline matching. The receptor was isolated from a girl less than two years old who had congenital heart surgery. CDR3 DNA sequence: TGTGCCTTGTGGGAGGTGCAAGGCTATAAGAAACTCTTT. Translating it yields CALWEVQGYKKLF.